Described below is a single T cell receptor (beta chain) sequence and its context. This clone appeared a few times. Its antigen is unknown. The input lacks base qualities; no much larger clone sits a single base away. From each donor, a single peripheral blood sample of about 116 mL on average was drawn into heparinised tubes. Using a panel that included CD45RO, CCR7, CD25, CD127, CD95 and CD27, naive, central memory, regulatory and stem cell-like memory CD4+ T cells were sorted on a BD FACSAria II. Every sorted population had a purity above 95%. PBMCs were isolated immediately by Lymphoprep density gradient centrifugation and stained directly without culture. So that batch effects would be minimized, each experiment stained and sorted samples in pairs, pairing one healthy donor with one patient. This specimen belongs to a study of beta chain features in type 1 diabetes listed by TCRdb under 2018. Concerning the study at large: No differences in mean age, gender distribution, total cell number or subset yield were found between patients and healthy donors. Across all samples, about 110 million sorted cells were examined, and cell number per subset correlated strongly with RNA yield. The study compared TCRB repertoires of sorted circulating CD4+ T cell subsets between recently diagnosed type 1 diabetes patients and matched healthy donors. Regulatory and stem cell-like memory subsets were isolated from only 8 patients and roughly eight healthy donors, whereas naive and central memory subsets came from all 28 donors.

CDR1 and CDR2 are read off the germline V gene (reference sequence) as GTSNPN and SVGIG. The junction shows trimming of 0 bases on V and 6 bases on J, plus 12 bases between the germline ends. From the cysteine up to the phenylalanine, the CDR3 has a length of 14 residues. The sequence is cut down to CDR3 DNA, 42 bases in frame from base 1. The study at large found these results: PCR may preferentially amplify shorter templates, but because patient and control samples were amplified and corrected together, any resulting skew would affect both groups equally. In all four CD4+ subsets, TCRB CDR3 length was moderately but significantly shorter in type 1 diabetes patients. Sequencing cDNA rather than genomic DNA could over-represent highly expressing activated cells, although activation and CD3 levels did not differ between groups. Because the HLA sub-analyses included only small numbers of individuals, any influence of HLA type on TCRB rearrangement was left unresolved. The naive, central memory and regulatory TCRB repertoires appeared to resemble one another more closely among patients than among healthy donors. At VDJ recombination sites, patients with type 1 diabetes made fewer insertions and deleted more nucleotides, a pattern implying thymic rearrangement abnormalities.

The entire amount of isolated RNA was reverse transcribed using the High Capacity cDNA Reverse Transcription Kit, so the sequenced TCRB transcripts were expressed ones. Deep immunoSEQ sequencing was applied to naive, central memory and regulatory T cell samples, giving an average of about 3.57 million total reads per sample. Sorted cells were lysed in RLT buffer, and RNA was extracted using DNase-treated RNeasy Micro or Mini kits according to cell number. Each cell subset was processed separately to prevent cross-contamination, with patient and healthy donor samples processed together. TCRB sequences were amplified from cDNA with the immunoSEQ multiplex PCR, producing 87-bp fragments spanning the CDR3 region. The amplicons were sequenced using the Illumina HiSeq platform. The source study handled its data this way. PCR bias was corrected computationally using synthetic template baselines, and reads within Hamming distance 2 were collapsed, with unmergeable singletons discarded. Reads were aligned against IMGT to assign V, D and J genes, CDR3 length and insertions or deletions at six rearrangement sites. Within each subset, clonotype counts were normalized to sorted cell number, after which true diversity and Gini coefficients were computed with the tcR R package. Repertoire sharing was quantified using the overlap coefficient calculated on TCRB nucleotide sequences. As a proxy for the pre-selection repertoire, out-of-frame TCRB sequences from naive cells were analyzed. TCRdb provides this immuneACCESS table in a form limited to in-frame rearrangements. Some clones are lacking; in checked studies, under half of them reflect an unresolved V gene, and why the rest are absent is not known. V and J calls and clone size are copied from that table; D and trimming were computed from the DNA. Within this sample are nearly 700,000 clones, with around 15% of them counted one time only. The ten largest clones take up 0.022% of the sample.

The rearranged chain carries TRBV30 and TRBJ1-5; TRBD1 is a possible D gene, resting on 6 matching bases. This TCR was recovered from a man aged 18 to 35 with type 1 diabetes. Sequences were obtained from naive CD4+ T cells from blood. What the cell subset or site label conveys for this sample: true naive CD4+ T cells. The sequenced DNA: TGTGCCTGGAGTGTACAAGGGGGGGCTCAGCCCCAGCATTTT. This yields the protein CAWSVQGGAQPQHF.